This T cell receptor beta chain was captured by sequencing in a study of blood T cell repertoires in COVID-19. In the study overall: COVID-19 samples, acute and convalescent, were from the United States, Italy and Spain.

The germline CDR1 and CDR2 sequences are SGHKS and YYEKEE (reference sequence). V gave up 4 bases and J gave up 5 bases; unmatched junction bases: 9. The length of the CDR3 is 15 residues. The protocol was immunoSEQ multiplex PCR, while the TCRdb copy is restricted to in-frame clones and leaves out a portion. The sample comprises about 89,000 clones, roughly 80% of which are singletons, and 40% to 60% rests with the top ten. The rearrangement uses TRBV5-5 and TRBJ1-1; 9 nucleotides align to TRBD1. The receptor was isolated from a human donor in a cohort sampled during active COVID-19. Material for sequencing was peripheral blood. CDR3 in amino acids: CASSIGQGIITEAFF. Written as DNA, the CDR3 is TGTGCCAGCAGCATAGGACAGGGGATAATAACTGAAGCTTTCTTT.